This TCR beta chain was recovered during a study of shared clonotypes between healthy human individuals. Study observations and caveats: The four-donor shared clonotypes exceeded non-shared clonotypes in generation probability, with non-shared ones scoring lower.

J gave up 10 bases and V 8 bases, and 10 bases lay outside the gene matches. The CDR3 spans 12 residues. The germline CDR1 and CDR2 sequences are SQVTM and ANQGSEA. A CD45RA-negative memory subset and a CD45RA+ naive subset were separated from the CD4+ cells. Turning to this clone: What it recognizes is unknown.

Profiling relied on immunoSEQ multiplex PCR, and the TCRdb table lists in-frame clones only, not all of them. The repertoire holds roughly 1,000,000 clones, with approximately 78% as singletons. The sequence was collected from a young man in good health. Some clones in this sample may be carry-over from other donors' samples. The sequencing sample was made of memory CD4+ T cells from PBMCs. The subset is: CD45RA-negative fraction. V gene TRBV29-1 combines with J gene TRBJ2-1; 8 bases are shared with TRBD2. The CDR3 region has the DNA TGCAGCTCTGAGGCTAGCGGGCCCGAGCAGTTCTTC. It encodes CSSEASGPEQFF.